This T cell receptor (beta chain) appears in the sequencing data of a study of beta chain features in type 1 diabetes. Findings and limits, study-wide: A cDNA-based sequencing approach could over-represent cells with high TCR expression.

Of the isolated RNA, all was reverse transcribed, and so the sequenced material was expressed TCRB transcripts. The table came from immunoSEQ multiplex PCR; TCRdb's copy has only in-frame clones and leaves some out. The sample has roughly 300,000 clones; 14% are singletons. The CDR3 has 13 amino acids. Germline V gives CDR1 PRHDT, CDR2 FYEKMQ (reference sequence). The ends lost 9 bases at V and 7 bases at J; junction bases unmatched: 8. Each donor gave one heparinised blood draw averaging about 120 mL. Over 95% purity was reached by all sorted populations. A word on this clone: What it recognizes is unknown.

This TCR came from a man aged 30 to 39 in good health. The sample consisted of central memory CD4+ T cells from blood. The chain has TRBV13 and TRBJ2-1, with 8 bases identical to TRBD1. For the CDR3, the DNA is TGTGCCAGTACGACAGGGGCCCTAAATGAGCAGTTCTTC. Encoded protein: CASTTGALNEQFF.